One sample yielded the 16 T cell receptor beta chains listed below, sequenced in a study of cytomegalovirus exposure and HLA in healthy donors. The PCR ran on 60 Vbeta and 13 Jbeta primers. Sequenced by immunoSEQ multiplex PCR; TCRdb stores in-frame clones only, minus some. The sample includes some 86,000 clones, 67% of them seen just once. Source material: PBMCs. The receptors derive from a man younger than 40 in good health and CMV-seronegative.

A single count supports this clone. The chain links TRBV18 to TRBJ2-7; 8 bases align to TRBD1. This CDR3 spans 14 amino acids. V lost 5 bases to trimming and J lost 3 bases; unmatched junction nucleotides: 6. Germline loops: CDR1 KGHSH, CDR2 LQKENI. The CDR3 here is CASSAVQGVYEQYF. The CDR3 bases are TGTGCCAGCTCAGCCGTACAGGGGGTCTACGAGCAGTACTTC. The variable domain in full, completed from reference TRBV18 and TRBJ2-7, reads NAGVMQNPRHLVRRRGQEARLRCSPMKGHSHVYWYRQLPEEGLKFMVYLQKENIIDESGMPKERFSAEFPKEGPSILRIQQVVRGDSAAYFCASSAVQGVYEQYFGPGTRLTVT.

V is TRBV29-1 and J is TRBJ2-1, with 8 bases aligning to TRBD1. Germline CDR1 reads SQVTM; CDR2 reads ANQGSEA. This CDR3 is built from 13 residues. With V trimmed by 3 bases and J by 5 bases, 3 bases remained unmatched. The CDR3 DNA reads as TGCAGCGTTGACAGGGGGCAGGACAATGAGCAGTTCTTC. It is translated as CSVDRGQDNEQFF.

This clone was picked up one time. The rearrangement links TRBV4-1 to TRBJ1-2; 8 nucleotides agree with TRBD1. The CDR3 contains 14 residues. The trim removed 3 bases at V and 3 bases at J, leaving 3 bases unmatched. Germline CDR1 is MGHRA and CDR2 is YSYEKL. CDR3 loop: CASSQKTGDYGYTF. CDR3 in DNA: TGCGCCAGCAGCCAGAAGACAGGGGACTATGGCTACACCTTC.

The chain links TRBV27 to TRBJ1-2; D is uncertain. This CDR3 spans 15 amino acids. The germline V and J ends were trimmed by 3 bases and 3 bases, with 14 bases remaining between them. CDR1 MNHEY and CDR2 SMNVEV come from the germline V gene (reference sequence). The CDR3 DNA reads TGTGCCAGCAGTTTGGTAGGTGGGCAGCACTATGGCTACACCTTC. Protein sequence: CASSLVGGQHYGYTF.

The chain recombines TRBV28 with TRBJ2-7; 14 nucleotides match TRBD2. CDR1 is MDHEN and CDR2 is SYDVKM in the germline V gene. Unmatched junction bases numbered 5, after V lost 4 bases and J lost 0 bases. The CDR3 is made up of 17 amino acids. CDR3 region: CASSSGTSGSGSYEQYF. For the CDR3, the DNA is TGTGCCAGCAGTTCCGGGACTAGCGGGAGTGGCTCCTACGAGCAGTACTTC.

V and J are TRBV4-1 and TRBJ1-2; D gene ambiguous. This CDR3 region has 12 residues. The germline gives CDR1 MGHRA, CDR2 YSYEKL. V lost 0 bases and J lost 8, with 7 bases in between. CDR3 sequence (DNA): TGCGCCAGCAGCCAAGACAGGATCGGCTACACCTTC. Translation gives CASSQDRIGYTF.

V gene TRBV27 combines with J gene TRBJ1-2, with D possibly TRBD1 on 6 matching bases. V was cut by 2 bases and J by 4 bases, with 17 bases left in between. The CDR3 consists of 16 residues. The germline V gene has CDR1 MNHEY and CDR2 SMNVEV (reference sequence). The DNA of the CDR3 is TGTGCCAGCAGTTTAATCCCGGGCGAGGGGGTCTATGGCTACACCTTC. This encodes CASSLIPGEGVYGYTF.

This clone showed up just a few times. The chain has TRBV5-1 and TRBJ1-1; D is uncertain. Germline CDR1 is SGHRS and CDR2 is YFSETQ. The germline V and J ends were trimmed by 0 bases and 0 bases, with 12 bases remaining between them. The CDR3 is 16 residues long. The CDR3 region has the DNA TGCGCCAGCAGCTTGGCCACCCCCTCTATGAACACTGAAGCTTTCTTT. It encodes CASSLATPSMNTEAFF.

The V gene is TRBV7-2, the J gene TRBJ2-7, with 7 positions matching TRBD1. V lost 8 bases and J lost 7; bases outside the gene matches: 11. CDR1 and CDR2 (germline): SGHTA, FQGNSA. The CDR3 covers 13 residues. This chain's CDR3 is CASGSGTAEEQYF. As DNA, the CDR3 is TGTGCCAGCGGATCCGGGACAGCCGAGGAGCAGTACTTC.

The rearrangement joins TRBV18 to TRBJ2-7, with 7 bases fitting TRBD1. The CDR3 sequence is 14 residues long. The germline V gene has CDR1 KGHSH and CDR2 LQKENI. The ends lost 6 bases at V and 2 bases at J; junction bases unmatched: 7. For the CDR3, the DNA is TGTGCCAGCTCCCGAAGACAGGGAACCTACGAGCAGTACTTC. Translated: CASSRRQGTYEQYF.

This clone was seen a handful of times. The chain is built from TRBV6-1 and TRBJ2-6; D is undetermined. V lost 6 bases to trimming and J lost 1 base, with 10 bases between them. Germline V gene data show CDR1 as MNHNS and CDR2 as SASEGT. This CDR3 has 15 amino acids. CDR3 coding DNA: TGTGCCAGCAGACCCGAAACTTCTGGGGCCAACGTCCTGACTTTC. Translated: CASRPETSGANVLTF.

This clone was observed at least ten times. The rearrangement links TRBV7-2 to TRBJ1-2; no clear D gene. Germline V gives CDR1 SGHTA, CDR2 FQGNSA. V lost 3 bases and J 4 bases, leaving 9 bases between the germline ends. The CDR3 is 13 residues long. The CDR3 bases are TGTGCCAGCAGCTTGGGCCTCGCCTATGGCTACACCTTC. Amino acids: CASSLGLAYGYTF.

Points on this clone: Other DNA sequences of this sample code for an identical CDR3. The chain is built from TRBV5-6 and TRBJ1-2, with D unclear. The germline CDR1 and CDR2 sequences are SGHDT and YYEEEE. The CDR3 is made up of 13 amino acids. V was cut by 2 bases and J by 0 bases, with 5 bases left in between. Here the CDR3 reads CASSLDTNYGYTF. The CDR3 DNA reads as TGTGCCAGCAGCTTAGACACTAACTATGGCTACACCTTC. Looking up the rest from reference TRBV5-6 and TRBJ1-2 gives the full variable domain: DAGVTQSPTHLIKTRGQQVTLRCSPKSGHDTVSWYQQALGQGPQFIFQYYEEEERQRGNFPDRFSGHQFPNYSSELNVNALLLGDSALYLCASSLDTNYGYTFGSGTRLTVV.

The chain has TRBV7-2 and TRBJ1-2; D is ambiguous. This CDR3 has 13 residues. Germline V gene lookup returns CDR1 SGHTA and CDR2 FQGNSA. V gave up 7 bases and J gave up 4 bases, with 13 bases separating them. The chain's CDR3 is CASNNANSYGYTF. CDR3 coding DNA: TGTGCCAGCAACAACGCTAACAGCTATGGCTACACCTTC.

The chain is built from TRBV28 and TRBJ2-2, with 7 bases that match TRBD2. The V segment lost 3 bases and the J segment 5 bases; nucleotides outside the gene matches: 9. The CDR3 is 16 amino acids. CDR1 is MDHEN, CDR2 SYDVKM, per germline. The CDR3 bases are TGTGCCAGCAGTTTTATAACGGGAGGAGGTACCGGGGAGCTGTTTTTT. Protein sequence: CASSFITGGGTGELFF.

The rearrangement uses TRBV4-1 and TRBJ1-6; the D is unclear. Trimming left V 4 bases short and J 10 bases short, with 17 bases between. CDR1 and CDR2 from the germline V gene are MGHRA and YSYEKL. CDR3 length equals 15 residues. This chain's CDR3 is CASSRTSGGGSPLHF. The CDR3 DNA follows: TGCGCCAGCAGCCGAACGTCCGGAGGTGGATCACCCCTCCACTTT.